A single sample gave rise to the 29 T cell receptor beta chains below, sequenced in a study of blood T cell repertoires in COVID-19. Using immunoSEQ multiplex PCR, the repertoire was profiled, and TCRdb retains in-frame clones only, with some absent. The repertoire holds 240,000 or so clones, with around 81% as singletons. The sequenced material came from peripheral blood. These receptors were taken from a man aged 25-40 years who had recovered from COVID-19.

The chain links TRBV10-3 to TRBJ1-6, with 9 bases that match TRBD1. V lost 0 bases, J lost 6 bases, and 9 bases stayed unmatched. CDR1 ENHRY and CDR2 SYGVKD come from the germline V gene. This CDR3 contains 18 residues. CDR3: CAISESTQWGQGNSPLHF. In nucleotides, the CDR3 is TGTGCCATCAGTGAGTCGACTCAATGGGGACAGGGTAATTCACCCCTCCACTTT.

The chain links TRBV10-1 to TRBJ2-3; 8 nucleotides match TRBD1. The CDR3 length is 14 residues. Germline CDR1 and CDR2: WNHNN and SYGVQD (reference sequence). V shed 8 bases and J 4 bases; nucleotides not matched to a gene: 8. As DNA, the CDR3 is TGCGCCAGCTCTCCGGACAGGGTGGCAGATACGCAGTATTTT. Translation gives CASSPDRVADTQYF.

The chain recombines TRBV5-1 with TRBJ2-3; no reliable D call. Trimming took 0 bases from V and 4 from J, leaving 18 bases between them. Germline V CDR1 and CDR2: SGHRS, YFSETQ. The CDR3 sequence is 17 residues long. The CDR3 nucleotides are TGCGCCAGCAGCTTGGATGATCTCAGCGATGGAGCAGATACGCAGTATTTT. Protein sequence: CASSLDDLSDGADTQYF.

The gene calls are TRBV18 and TRBJ1-3; D is uncertain. CDR3 length equals 13 residues. V was shortened by 0 bases and J by 11 bases, with 11 bases between the two germline ends. Germline V gene data show CDR1 as KGHSH and CDR2 as LQKENI. The CDR3 DNA reads TGTGCCAGCTCACCACCCACGAGGTCTTCCATATATTTT. Translating gives CASSPPTRSSIYF.

This sequence joins TRBV2 and TRBJ1-6; the D is unclear. Trimming took off 6 bases at V and 10 bases at J, with 13 bases between the two ends. The CDR3 is 13 amino acids. Germline CDR1 reads SNHLY; CDR2 reads FYNNEI. The CDR3 DNA reads TGTGCCAGCAGACCCGTCGGGGTCTCACCCCTCCACTTT. It encodes CASRPVGVSPLHF.

This chain links TRBV7-3 with TRBJ2-3; 10 nucleotides agree with TRBD2. V gave up 2 bases and J gave up 3 bases; unmatched junction bases: 2. CDR3 size: 15 residues. Germline CDR1 SGHTA, CDR2 FQGTGA. The CDR3, as DNA: TGTGCCAGCAGCTTACCTAGCGGGGGTACAGATACGCAGTATTTT. This translates into CASSLPSGGTDTQYF.

The chain has TRBV12-3 or TRBV12-4 and TRBJ1-5, with unresolved D. V was cut by 6 bases and J by 4 bases, with 10 bases left in between. This CDR3 spans 13 amino acids. The CDR3, as DNA: TGTGCCAGCAGCCAGAGGGAAAATCAGCCCCAGCATTTT. It specifies CASSQRENQPQHF.

The gene calls are TRBV28 and TRBJ1-2; D is uncertain. The germline V and J ends were trimmed by 6 bases and 5 bases, with 16 bases remaining between them. Germline V gene lookup returns CDR1 MDHEN and CDR2 SYDVKM. The CDR3 loop spans 14 amino acids. The CDR3 coding sequence is TGTGCCAGCAGCAACGCGGGCGCGTGGTATGGCTACACCTTC. This codes for CASSNAGAWYGYTF.

This clone was found once. V gene TRBV7-5 combines with J gene TRBJ2-3; whether TRBD1, the table's D call, matches the DNA was not checked. TRBV7-5 is shown as a pseudogene. The CDR3 extends over 15 amino acids. The DNA for the CDR3 is TGTGTCAGAAGCTTAGGACAGGGGGTTCAAGATACGCAGTATTTT. As protein: CVRSLGQGVQDTQYF.

The chain is built from TRBV7-2 and TRBJ1-1, with a tentative D call TRBD1 (5 bases). CDR1 is SGHTA, CDR2 FQGNSA, per germline. Trimming stripped 7 bases from V and 8 bases from J, with 20 bases between. This CDR3 is built from 14 residues. The CDR3 DNA is TGTGCCAGCAAGGAACAGGTATCTTATCGGGAAGCTTTCTTT. Translation: CASKEQVSYREAFF.

The rearrangement links TRBV5-6 to TRBJ2-5, with D maybe TRBD1 (8 bases). The CDR3 runs to 14 residues. From germline, CDR1 is SGHDT and CDR2 YYEEEE. Trimming stripped 3 bases from V and 5 bases from J, with 14 bases between. The CDR3 bases are TGTGCCAGCAGCTCGGACAGGGAGGGCGAGACCCAGTACTTC. This encodes CASSSDREGETQYF.

V usage is TRBV28 and J usage is TRBJ1-6; D possibly corresponds to TRBD1 (6 bases). This CDR3 is built from 13 residues. The V and J ends lost 7 bases and 8 bases respectively, with 12 bases between them. Germline V gene sequence: CDR1 MDHEN, CDR2 SYDVKM. The CDR3 loop is CASKPGDYSPLHF. CDR3 DNA sequence: TGTGCCAGCAAGCCAGGGGATTATTCACCCCTCCACTTT.

The chain employs TRBV25-1 and TRBJ1-6; D is perhaps TRBD1 (6 bases). This CDR3 has 16 amino acids. The germline V and J ends were trimmed by 3 bases and 0 bases, with 9 bases remaining between them. From germline, CDR1 is MGHDK and CDR2 SYGVNS. The chain's CDR3 is CASSDTGSSYNSPLHF. The CDR3 region has the DNA TGTGCCAGCAGTGACACAGGGAGCTCCTATAATTCACCCCTCCACTTT.

This clone was seen only a few times. The chain has TRBV6-1 and TRBJ1-1, with no clear D. This CDR3 is built from 12 residues. V dropped 3 bases and J dropped 6 bases, with 8 bases sitting between them. Germline assignment: CDR1 MNHNS and CDR2 SASEGT. CDR3 coding DNA: TGTGCCAGCAGTGAGTCAGGTCCTGAAGCTTTCTTT. This gives the protein CASSESGPEAFF.

The CDR3 spells CASTLEGVAGATPETQYF. The CDR3 bases are TGTGCCAGCACCCTGGAGGGGGTAGCGGGGGCCACTCCAGAGACCCAGTACTTC. The chain recombines TRBV5-5 with TRBJ2-5; 9 bases fit TRBD2. The CDR3 totals 18 residues. The V gene end was trimmed by 6 bases and the J gene end by 4 bases; junction bases not matched to a gene: 19. The V gene's germline CDR1 is SGHKS and CDR2 YYEKEE (reference sequence).

V is TRBV14 and J is TRBJ1-4; perhaps TRBD1 as D (5 bases). The CDR3 is 14 amino acids. The germline CDR1 and CDR2 sequences are SGHDN and FVKESK. Trimming stripped 2 bases from V and 11 bases from J, with 15 bases between. Written as DNA, the CDR3 is TGTGCCAGCAGCCAACCGGGCAGGGTTAGGAAACTGTTTTTT. This codes for CASSQPGRVRKLFF.

This clone was recorded once. The CDR3 sequence: CASSVMAGGNSPLHF. The CDR3 DNA follows: TGTGCCAGCAGCGTAATGGCAGGGGGGAATTCACCCCTCCACTTT. The chain employs TRBV9 and TRBJ1-6; 7 nucleotides match TRBD1. Looked up from germline, CDR1 is SGDLS and CDR2 is YYNGEE. The CDR3 runs to 15 residues. V gave up 1 base and J gave up 7 bases; unmatched junction bases: 5. The full variable domain, with the rest looked up from reference TRBV9 and TRBJ1-6, is DSGVTQTPKHLITATGQRVTLRCSPRSGDLSVYWYQQSLDQGLQFLIQYYNGEERAKGNILERFSAQQFPDLHSELNLSSLELGDSALYFCASSVMAGGNSPLHFGNGTRLTVT.

The chain recombines TRBV3-1 (or the pseudogene TRBV3-2) with TRBJ1-2; 7 bases are a match to TRBD1. V lost 4 bases to trimming and J lost 4 bases; unmatched junction nucleotides: 15. Germline CDR1 LGHDT, CDR2 YNNKEL (reference sequence). The CDR3 sequence is 17 residues long. Here the CDR3 reads CASSLLKGGPSGYGYTF. The DNA for the CDR3 is TGTGCCAGCAGCCTCCTAAAAGGGGGCCCTTCGGGCTATGGCTACACCTTC.

The chain recombines TRBV19 with TRBJ1-5; a possible D gene is TRBD1 (6 bases). The V and J ends lost 6 bases and 6 bases respectively, with 15 bases between them. Germline loops: CDR1 LNHDA, CDR2 SQIVND (reference sequence). This CDR3 comprises 14 residues. CDR3 nucleotide sequence: TGTGCCAGTAGAAGCAGGGGTATCAGTCAGCCCCAGCATTTT. Protein: CASRSRGISQPQHF. The full variable domain, in which reference TRBV19 and TRBJ1-5 provide the parts outside the CDR3, is DGGITQSPKYLFRKEGQNVTLSCEQNLNHDAMYWYRQDPGQGLRLIYYSQIVNDFQKGDIAEGYSVSREKKESFPLTVTSAQKNPTAFYLCASRSRGISQPQHFGDGTRLSIL.

The V call is TRBV28, the J call TRBJ2-1, with D possibly being TRBD1 (7 bases). This CDR3 is built from 13 residues. Germline CDR1 MDHEN, CDR2 SYDVKM. With 2 bases removed from V and 7 bases from J, the gap between germline ends came to 9 bases. The CDR3 reads CASSLQGGNEQFF. The CDR3 DNA is TGTGCCAGCAGTTTACAGGGGGGAAATGAGCAGTTCTTC.

V gene TRBV5-1 combines with J gene TRBJ2-5, with 9 nucleotides matching TRBD1. Germline V CDR1 and CDR2: SGHRS, YFSETQ. The trim removed 3 bases at V and 4 bases at J, leaving 4 bases unmatched. This CDR3 contains 14 residues. CDR3 coding DNA: TGCGCCAGCAGCTCACAGGGGGCGGGAGAGACCCAGTACTTC. It encodes CASSSQGAGETQYF.

This clone appeared a single time. The chain is built from TRBV7-6 and TRBJ1-5; D is uncertain. Germline assignment: CDR1 SGHVS and CDR2 FNYEAQ. V lost 4 bases to trimming and J lost 0 bases, with 13 bases between them. CDR3 length: 16 residues. The chain's CDR3 is CASSSQPGYSNQPQHF. The CDR3 region has the DNA TGTGCCAGCAGCTCCCAACCCGGGTATAGCAATCAGCCCCAGCATTTT. Full variable domain (rest looked up from reference TRBV7-6 and TRBJ1-5): GAGVSQSPRYKVTKRGQDVALRCDPISGHVSLYWYRQALGQGPEFLTYFNYEAQQDKSGLPNDRFSAERPEGSISTLTIQRTEQRDSAMYRCASSSQPGYSNQPQHFGDGTRLSIL.

The V call is TRBV27, the J call TRBJ1-2; TRBD1 aligns across 7 bases. V lost 7 bases and J lost 4; bases outside the gene matches: 6. This CDR3 is 13 amino acids long. Germline loops: CDR1 MNHEY, CDR2 SMNVEV (reference sequence). The CDR3: CASKKGDSYGYTF. Written as DNA, the CDR3 is TGTGCCAGCAAGAAAGGGGACAGCTATGGCTACACCTTC.

The rearrangement joins TRBV6-1 to TRBJ1-6; no firm D call. Germline CDR1 MNHNS, CDR2 SASEGT. The CDR3 covers 17 residues. Trimming removed 2 bases from V and 7 bases from J, with 18 bases in between. CDR3 protein: CASSESASGRPNSPLHF. The CDR3 DNA reads as TGTGCCAGCAGTGAATCCGCTTCGGGTCGGCCAAATTCACCCCTCCACTTT.

Written as DNA, the CDR3 is TGTGCCAGCAGCCGTCTGGCGGGGGGAATTACAGATACGCAGTATTTT. It encodes CASSRLAGGITDTQYF. The rearrangement links TRBV14 to TRBJ2-3, with 8 nucleotides matching TRBD2. The junction had 9 bases not matched to a gene; V was cut back by 4 bases and J by 3 bases. The CDR3 has 16 residues. Germline V gene lookup returns CDR1 SGHDN and CDR2 FVKESK.

V and J are TRBV29-1 and TRBJ1-1; 10 bases line up with TRBD1. V was clipped by 1 base and J by 1 base; unmatched bases: 3. The germline V gene encodes CDR1 SQVTM and CDR2 ANQGSEA. The CDR3 runs to 15 residues. The CDR3 protein is CSVEGTGGANTEAFF. CDR3 nucleotide sequence: TGCAGCGTTGAAGGGACAGGGGGGGCGAACACTGAAGCTTTCTTT.

A single count supports this clone. The chain is built from TRBV29-1 and TRBJ2-5; D is perhaps TRBD1 (6 bases). Trimming stripped 0 bases from V and 3 bases from J, with 14 bases between. This CDR3 comprises 15 residues. CDR1 SQVTM and CDR2 ANQGSEA come from the germline V gene. In DNA, the CDR3 is TGCAGCGTTGAAGATCCCAATCAGGGGAAAGAGACCCAGTACTTC. It codes for CSVEDPNQGKETQYF.

The chain is built from TRBV18 and TRBJ2-7; 13 nucleotides agree with TRBD2. This CDR3 has 17 amino acids. Trimming removed 0 bases from V and 2 bases from J; junction bases left unmatched: 4. Germline V lookup: CDR1 KGHSH, CDR2 LQKENI. The chain's CDR3 is CASSPPRGTSGTYEQYF. Written as DNA, the CDR3 is TGTGCCAGCTCACCACCGAGAGGGACTAGCGGGACCTACGAGCAGTACTTC.

This chain connects TRBV7-9 to TRBJ2-6, with TRBD1 matching over 8 bases. CDR1 is SEHNR, CDR2 FQNEAQ, per germline (reference sequence). The CDR3 loop spans 19 amino acids. With 1 base clipped from V and 1 base from J, the junction kept 9 bases outside the gene matches. The CDR3: CASSLVGRGLISGANVLTF. For the CDR3, the DNA is TGTGCCAGCAGCTTAGTGGGCAGGGGGCTGATATCTGGGGCCAACGTCCTGACTTTC.